The 5 T cell receptor beta chains reported below all come from one sample, sequenced in a study of early T cells in non-severe SARS-CoV-2 infection. TCRdb analysed the 5' RACE reads with MiXCR anew, one entry per CDR3 protein. Among roughly 70,000 distinct CDR3 sequences, less than 20% were seen once, and the ten largest hold about 8.2%. The sample consisted of whole blood, taken at baseline. Every receptor here comes from an adult who was a healthcare worker with PCR-confirmed SARS-CoV-2 infection or an uninfected control (not recorded which).

There are a few counts of this clonotype. This chain connects TRBV28 to TRBJ2-7; no clear D. This CDR3 is 14 amino acids long. V lost 6 bases and J lost 2, with 14 bases in between. The germline V gene encodes CDR1 MDHEN and CDR2 SYDVKM. The CDR3 DNA reads as TGTGCCAGCAGGACTGTGGGGTCTACCTACGAGCAGTACTTC. It encodes CASRTVGSTYEQYF. The whole variable domain, remainder taken from reference TRBV28 and TRBJ2-7, is DVKVTQSSRYLVKRTGEKVFLECVQDMDHENMFWYRQDPGLGLRLIYFSYDVKMKEKGDIPEGYSVSREKKERFSLILESASTNQTSMYLCASRTVGSTYEQYFGPGTRLTVT.

The V call is TRBV18, the J call TRBJ1-6; no definite D call. Germline V lookup: CDR1 KGHSH, CDR2 LQKENI. Trimming removed 0 bases from V and 10 bases from J, with 7 bases in between. The CDR3 has 13 amino acids. The CDR3 loop is CASSPPVGSPLHF. CDR3 in DNA: TGTGCCAGCTCACCACCGGTTGGATCACCCCTCCACTTT.

This clonotype was recorded a few times. V usage is TRBV6-1 and J usage is TRBJ2-7, with 10 bases identical to TRBD1. The CDR3 contains 15 residues. V gave up 4 bases and J gave up 5 bases; unmatched junction bases: 8. CDR1 is MNHNS and CDR2 is SASEGT in the germline V gene. CDR3 nucleotides: TGTGCCAGCAGTGTCGTGACAGGGGGCGCAGACGAGCAGTACTTC. Translating gives CASSVVTGGADEQYF.

The J gene is TRBJ1-3, the V gene TRBV6-6, with a possible D match to TRBD1 (6 bases). This CDR3 is built from 13 residues. The germline V gene has CDR1 MNHNY and CDR2 SVGAGI (reference sequence). Trimming cost V 7 bases and J 3 bases, with 10 bases left between them. CDR3 sequence reads: CASTRGDGNTIYF. The CDR3 nucleotides are TGTGCCAGCACCAGGGGTGATGGAAACACCATATATTTT.

This clonotype was seen more than once but under ten times. This chain uses TRBV5-6 with TRBJ2-1; D may be TRBD2 (6 bases). This CDR3 comprises 14 residues. The germline CDR1 and CDR2 sequences are SGHDT and YYEEEE. V was trimmed by 4 bases and J by 8 bases, leaving 16 bases between them. The CDR3 nucleotides are TGTGCCAGCAGCCCAGGCGGGGTGAGCGATGAGCAGTTCTTC. Translating it yields CASSPGGVSDEQFF.